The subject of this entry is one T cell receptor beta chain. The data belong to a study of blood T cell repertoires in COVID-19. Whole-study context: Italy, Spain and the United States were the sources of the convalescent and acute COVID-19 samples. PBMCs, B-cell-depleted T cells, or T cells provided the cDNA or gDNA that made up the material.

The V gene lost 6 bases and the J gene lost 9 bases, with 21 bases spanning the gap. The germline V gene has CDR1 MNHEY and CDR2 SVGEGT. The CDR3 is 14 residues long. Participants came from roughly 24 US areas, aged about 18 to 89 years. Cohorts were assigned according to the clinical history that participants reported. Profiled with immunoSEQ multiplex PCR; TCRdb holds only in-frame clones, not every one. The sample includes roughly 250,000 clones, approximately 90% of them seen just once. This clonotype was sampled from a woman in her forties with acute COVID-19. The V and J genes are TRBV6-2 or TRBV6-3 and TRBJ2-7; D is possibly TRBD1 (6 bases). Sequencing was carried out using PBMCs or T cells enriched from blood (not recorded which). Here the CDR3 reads CASSRTQNREAQYF. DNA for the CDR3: TGTGCCAGCAGCCGAACGCAAAACAGGGAAGCGCAGTACTTC.